This T cell receptor (beta chain) was profiled in a study of a mutant IDH1 vaccine in newly diagnosed glioma. Turning to the study itself: Across weeks 1, 3, 5, 7, 11, 15, 19 and 23, patients received a vaccination each time, eight in all. The initiation of vaccination occurred 4-6 weeks after radiotherapy alone, or with temozolomide cycles.

Profiled with immunoSEQ multiplex PCR; TCRdb holds only in-frame clones, not every one. The repertoire holds some 33,000 clones, with roughly three fifths as singletons. As to time point: week 5, during vaccination. The investigators gave 300 ug of mutant IDH1 20-mer peptide in each vaccine dose, together with topical imiquimod. The study enrolled donors with new WHO grade 3 or 4 IDH1-mutant, ATRX-lost astrocytomas. CDR1 MDHEN and CDR2 SYDVKM come from the germline V gene. The V gene end was trimmed by 3 bases and the J gene end by 1 base; junction bases not matched to a gene: 4. CDR3 length: 15 residues. In this sample, this clone turned up once. The antigen is unknown. Study results and limitations: Seemingly, pseudoprogression had no relation to changes in the top peripheral T cell clonotypes.

This receptor was obtained from a woman aged 18-29 years with glioma. This chain connects TRBV28 to TRBJ1-2, with TRBD1 matching 8 bases. The source was PBMCs, collected from a glioma patient whose treatment included an IDH1 peptide vaccine. The DNA for the CDR3 is TGTGCCAGCAGTTTGCCGGGACAGGTTAACTATGGCTACACCTTC. This sequence encodes CASSLPGQVNYGYTF.